Below, 32 T cell receptor beta chains from the same sample are listed, as sequenced in a study of CD8 T cells in Susac syndrome. Random hexamers primed reverse transcription of about 0.45 to 1 ug RNA. MiXCR, applied by TCRdb to the immunoSEQ multiplex PCR reads, yields one record per CDR3 protein. This sample carries a few hundred thousand distinct CDR3 sequences, 80% to 90% of them seen once, and the ten largest clones take about 0.11%. Specimen: CD8+ T cells from PBMCs. Every receptor here comes from a human donor with multiple sclerosis.

The CDR3 DNA is TGCGCCAGCAGTGAGTCGATAGGGGGCTACGAGCAGTACTTC. Encoded protein: CASSESIGGYEQYF. The chain carries TRBV10-2 and TRBJ2-7; a weak D match, TRBD1 (6 bases). Germline-derived CDR1 and CDR2 are WSHSY and SAAADI. This CDR3 is 14 amino acids long. V lost 0 bases to trimming and J lost 3 bases, with 9 bases between them.

The chain carries TRBV4-1 and TRBJ2-7; the D is unclear. The CDR3 totals 14 residues. The germline V gene has CDR1 MGHRA and CDR2 YSYEKL. V gave up 4 bases and J gave up 0 bases, with 10 bases separating them. The chain's CDR3 is CASSPPDGSYEQYF. The CDR3 coding sequence is TGCGCCAGCAGCCCGCCGGACGGCTCCTACGAGCAGTACTTC.

The V call is TRBV25-1, the J call TRBJ2-7; 8 nucleotides align to TRBD2. The CDR3 extends over 13 amino acids. V was clipped by 4 bases and J by 3 bases; unmatched bases: 2. The germline gives CDR1 MGHDK, CDR2 SYGVNS. The DNA of the CDR3 is TGTGCCAGCAGTGGACTAGCGAACTACGAGCAGTACTTC. It specifies CASSGLANYEQYF.

This sequence joins TRBV29-1 and TRBJ2-5; 12 bases align to TRBD1. CDR1 is SQVTM and CDR2 is ANQGSEA in the germline V gene. V trimming: 7 bases; J trimming: 3 bases; junction bases outside the gene matches: 12. This CDR3 contains 16 residues. Here the CDR3 reads CSATGTGGQREETQYF. Here the CDR3 DNA reads TGCAGCGCAACCGGGACAGGGGGCCAAAGGGAAGAGACCCAGTACTTC.

V usage is TRBV6-5 and J usage is TRBJ2-2; the match to TRBD2 covers 8 bases. V was clipped by 0 bases and J by 6 bases; unmatched bases: 3. CDR3 length equals 15 residues. The germline V gene has CDR1 MNHEY and CDR2 SVGAGI. CDR3 residues: CASSYSSGGPGELFF. The CDR3 DNA reads as TGTGCCAGCAGTTACTCCTCGGGGGGGCCCGGGGAGCTGTTTTTT.

This clonotype appeared a single time. J is TRBJ1-2 and V is TRBV14; 7 bases match TRBD1. Unmatched junction bases numbered 14, after V lost 4 bases and J lost 6 bases. The CDR3 has 16 residues. The germline V gene has CDR1 SGHDN and CDR2 FVKESK. The CDR3 nucleotides are TGTGCCAGCAGCCTAGACAGCAGGGGGACCGGTAATGGCTACACCTTC. Its protein is CASSLDSRGTGNGYTF.

V usage is TRBV7-8 and J usage is TRBJ2-1; D could derive from TRBD1 or TRBD2 (6 bases each). The CDR3 has 16 residues. The V gene lost 5 bases and the J gene lost 8 bases, with 22 bases spanning the gap. The V gene's germline CDR1 is SGHVS and CDR2 FQNEAQ. In DNA, the CDR3 is TGTGCCAGCAGCCGAGAGAGGGGGGCGCGGCTCTATGAGCAGTTCTTC. This gives the protein CASSRERGARLYEQFF. Combining the CDR3 with reference TRBV7-8 and TRBJ2-1 gives the whole variable domain GAGVSQSPRYKVAKRGQDVALRCDPISGHVSLFWYQQALGQGPEFLTYFQNEAQLDKSGLPSDRFFAERPEGSVSTLKIQRTQQEDSAVYLCASSRERGARLYEQFFGPGTRLTVL.

This clonotype has only a few counts. The rearrangement links TRBV7-9 to TRBJ2-7; 9 bases align to TRBD2. The CDR3 extends over 14 amino acids. Germline V CDR1 and CDR2: SEHNR, FQNEAQ (reference sequence). The V gene end was trimmed by 5 bases and the J gene end by 2 bases; junction bases not matched to a gene: 4. This CDR3 reads CASSPSGMPYEQYF. The CDR3 DNA reads TGTGCCAGCAGCCCTAGCGGGATGCCCTACGAGCAGTACTTC.

The rearrangement links TRBV7-3 to TRBJ2-3; 12 bases are shared with TRBD2. The CDR3 is 19 amino acids. Germline V gene sequence: CDR1 SGHTA, CDR2 FQGTGA. V gave up 1 base and J gave up 2 bases; unmatched junction bases: 10. The CDR3 nucleotides read TGTGCCAGCAGCTTAAAAGGTCTAGCGGGAGGGATAATCACAGATACGCAGTATTTT. It is translated as CASSLKGLAGGIITDTQYF.

This chain links TRBV25-1 with TRBJ2-7; the D gene could be TRBD1 or TRBD2 (5 bases each). Germline-derived CDR1 and CDR2 are MGHDK and SYGVNS. The CDR3 contains 12 residues. Trimming removed 1 base from V and 7 bases from J, with 8 bases in between. The CDR3 sequence is CASSEWGLEQYF. The CDR3, as DNA: TGTGCCAGCAGTGAATGGGGGTTGGAGCAGTACTTC.

This CDR3 reads CASSFRAAGGPRWETQYF. As DNA, the CDR3 is TGTGCCAGCAGTTTTCGGGCAGCGGGAGGGCCTAGATGGGAGACCCAGTACTTC. The V call is TRBV27, the J call TRBJ2-5; 10 bases agree with TRBD2. V trimming: 3 bases; J trimming: 5 bases; junction bases outside the gene matches: 15. The germline gives CDR1 MNHEY, CDR2 SMNVEV (reference sequence). This CDR3 is 18 amino acids long.

This clonotype is a singleton in its sample. The chain uses TRBV30 and TRBJ2-3; a possible D gene is TRBD2 (6 bases). V was clipped by 0 bases and J by 2 bases, with 15 bases between them. Germline V gene sequence: CDR1 GTSNPN, CDR2 SVGIG (reference sequence). This CDR3 comprises 16 residues. CDR3 amino acids: CAWSVGAGFLTDTQYF. The CDR3 nucleotides are TGTGCCTGGAGTGTGGGAGCGGGCTTTCTCACAGATACGCAGTATTTT.

The J gene is TRBJ2-3, the V gene TRBV6-1; 9 bases agree with TRBD2. V dropped 5 bases and J dropped 2; count of bases not matched to a gene: 11. Germline CDR1 MNHNS, CDR2 SASEGT. The CDR3 contains 17 residues. The DNA of the CDR3 is TGTGCCAGCAGTAAAACTCAGACTAGCGGATACACAGATACGCAGTATTTT. Its protein is CASSKTQTSGYTDTQYF.

The chain employs TRBV7-9 and TRBJ1-2; D remains unclear. V was shortened by 9 bases and J by 3 bases, with 14 bases between the two germline ends. The CDR3 has 13 amino acids. The germline V gene has CDR1 SEHNR and CDR2 FQNEAQ (reference sequence). CDR3 loop: CASRSESYYGYTF. Written as DNA, the CDR3 is TGTGCCAGTCGCAGCGAGTCTTACTATGGCTACACCTTC.

This sequence joins TRBV28 and TRBJ1-1; a weak D match, TRBD1 (6 bases). Looked up from germline, CDR1 is MDHEN and CDR2 is SYDVKM. Deletions cut 11 bases from V and 2 bases from J, with 12 bases between. The CDR3 sequence is 12 residues long. The DNA of the CDR3 is TGTGCCGGGGGCTGGCCTAACACTGAAGCTTTCTTT. Amino acids: CAGGWPNTEAFF.

V gene TRBV28 combines with J gene TRBJ1-2; unclear D gene. The CDR3 consists of 15 residues. Trimming cost V 3 bases and J 5 bases, with 16 bases left between them. Looked up from germline, CDR1 is MDHEN and CDR2 is SYDVKM. This CDR3 is CASSFATPGFYGYTF. CDR3 nucleotides: TGTGCCAGCAGTTTCGCCACCCCAGGCTTTTATGGCTACACCTTC.

J is TRBJ2-7 and V is TRBV7-9; 11 bases are a match to TRBD2. With V trimmed by 5 bases and J by 2 bases, 5 bases remained unmatched. This CDR3 is built from 15 residues. Germline V gives CDR1 SEHNR, CDR2 FQNEAQ (reference sequence). For the CDR3, the DNA is TGTGCCAGCAGCCCGGGACTAGCGGACCCCTACGAGCAGTACTTC. Translated: CASSPGLADPYEQYF.

This clonotype has only a few counts. The rearrangement joins TRBV9 to TRBJ2-5; D not resolved. Trimming cost V 0 bases and J 2 bases, with 11 bases left between them. CDR1 and CDR2 from the germline V gene are SGDLS and YYNGEE. This CDR3 spans 15 amino acids. The CDR3: CASSVGGSPQETQYF. In DNA, the CDR3 is TGTGCCAGCAGCGTAGGTGGTTCTCCGCAAGAGACCCAGTACTTC.

The chain links TRBV28 to TRBJ1-5, with D unresolved. CDR3 length equals 15 residues. V lost 0 bases, J lost 1 base, and 7 bases lay in between. The germline V gene encodes CDR1 MDHEN and CDR2 SYDVKM. The CDR3 DNA is TGTGCCAGCAGTTTATGGGGAATGAGCAATCAGCCCCAGCATTTT. Translated: CASSLWGMSNQPQHF.

This chain uses TRBV10-3 with TRBJ1-2; D unresolved. With 4 bases removed from V and 8 bases from J, the gap between germline ends came to 11 bases. This CDR3 has 12 residues. CDR1 is ENHRY and CDR2 is SYGVKD in the germline V gene. CDR3 nucleotides: TGTGCCATCAGTGTAAGACCGGAGGGCTACACCTTC. Protein product: CAISVRPEGYTF.

This sequence joins TRBV20-1 and TRBJ1-1; 7 bases are shared with TRBD1. This CDR3 has 13 amino acids. V dropped 6 bases and J dropped 1; count of bases not matched to a gene: 5. The V gene's germline CDR1 is DFQATT and CDR2 SNEGSKA (reference sequence). Written as DNA, the CDR3 is TGCAGTGCCAGGGGGGGAGGGAACACTGAAGCTTTCTTT. This translates into CSARGGGNTEAFF.

The chain employs TRBV27 and TRBJ1-2; weak D call: TRBD1 (5 bases). V gave up 5 bases and J gave up 3 bases, with 16 bases separating them. Germline V lookup: CDR1 MNHEY, CDR2 SMNVEV (reference sequence). This CDR3 contains 15 residues. CDR3 coding DNA: TGTGCCAGCAGTCCCTGGGTACAGGCGTACTATGGCTACACCTTC. Amino acids: CASSPWVQAYYGYTF.

This chain joins TRBV9 and TRBJ2-3, with D possibly matching TRBD1 (6 bases). Per the germline V gene, CDR1 is SGDLS and CDR2 is YYNGEE. The CDR3 has 16 residues. Between the trimmed V and J ends, which lost 3 bases and 2 bases, there was a span of 16 bases. This chain's CDR3 is CASSAHGQRPTDTQYF. The CDR3 nucleotides read TGTGCCAGCAGCGCGCACGGACAGAGGCCCACAGATACGCAGTATTTT.

The CDR3 is CATAEGGAYNEQFF. The CDR3 coding sequence is TGTGCCACCGCCGAAGGGGGAGCCTACAATGAGCAGTTCTTC. The J gene is TRBJ2-1, the V gene TRBV24-1; TRBD1 might be the D (6 bases). Germline values: CDR1 KGHDR, CDR2 SFDVKD. The V end was cut by 9 bases, the J end by 2 bases, with 13 bases between. The CDR3 is 14 residues long.

The chain has TRBV3-1 and TRBJ1-5; 7 bases line up with TRBD1. Looked up from germline, CDR1 is LGHDT and CDR2 is YNNKEL (reference sequence). The CDR3 is made up of 14 amino acids. With V trimmed by 5 bases and J by 4 bases, 5 bases remained unmatched. CDR3 sequence reads: CASSNDRDNQPQHF. In DNA, the CDR3 is TGTGCCAGCAGCAACGACAGGGATAATCAGCCCCAGCATTTT.

J is TRBJ2-1 and V is TRBV12-3 or TRBV12-4, with TRBD2 matching 10 bases. This CDR3 is built from 14 residues. Losses at the gene ends were 4 bases for V and 7 bases for J; bases not matched to a gene: 4. The CDR3, as DNA: TGTGCCAGCAGTTCTAGCGGGAGTGGGAATGAGCAGTTCTTC. It translates to CASSSSGSGNEQFF.

The genes are TRBV5-1 and TRBJ2-1; 9 bases map to TRBD2. The germline CDR1 and CDR2 sequences are SGHRS and YFSETQ. V was clipped by 2 bases and J by 6 bases; unmatched bases: 12. The CDR3 sequence is 17 residues long. In DNA form, the CDR3 reads TGCGCCAGCAGCTTACGGTTAGGAGCGGGAGGCCCCAATGAGCAGTTCTTC. Amino acid sequence: CASSLRLGAGGPNEQFF. Full variable domain (remainder filled in from reference TRBV5-1 and TRBJ2-1): KAGVTQTPRYLIKTRGQQVTLSCSPISGHRSVSWYQQTPGQGLQFLFEYFSETQRNKGNFPGRFSGRQFSNSRSEMNVSTLELGDSALYLCASSLRLGAGGPNEQFFGPGTRLTVL.

The chain combines TRBV29-1 with TRBJ1-1; 8 positions match TRBD1. From germline, CDR1 is SQVTM and CDR2 ANQGSEA. The CDR3 is 13 residues long. J was trimmed by 6 bases and V by 7 bases; bases with no gene match: 10. The CDR3 is CSAKRTGSAEAFF. DNA for the CDR3: TGCAGCGCCAAACGGACAGGGAGCGCTGAAGCTTTCTTT.

V and J are TRBV9 and TRBJ1-2, with D perhaps matching TRBD1 (5 bases). From germline, CDR1 is SGDLS and CDR2 YYNGEE. Trimming removed 6 bases at V and 4 bases at J, with 16 bases between. This CDR3 spans 14 amino acids. The CDR3 DNA follows: TGTGCCAGCACAGAACGGGGACGAGCCTATGGCTACACCTTC. Translation gives CASTERGRAYGYTF.

The chain joins TRBV29-1 to TRBJ2-5; D may be TRBD1 (5 bases). CDR1 SQVTM and CDR2 ANQGSEA come from the germline V gene. This CDR3 spans 14 amino acids. V gave up 4 bases and J gave up 2 bases, with 14 bases separating them. The DNA for the CDR3 is TGCAGCGTTGGGGAACCGACAGTGCAAGAGACCCAGTACTTC. Translation: CSVGEPTVQETQYF.

CDR3 amino acids: CAAAFGTEAFF. CDR3 bases: TGTGCCGCGGCCTTCGGCACTGAAGCTTTCTTT. This sequence joins TRBV6-5 and TRBJ1-1, with D hard to call. The V and J ends lost 11 bases and 4 bases respectively, with 11 bases between them. The CDR3 is 11 residues long. Germline V lookup: CDR1 MNHEY, CDR2 SVGAGI.

This clonotype was counted once. V is TRBV28 and J is TRBJ2-7; D is uncertain. Trimming removed 7 bases from V and 1 base from J, with 11 bases in between. The CDR3 runs 13 residues. Germline assignment: CDR1 MDHEN and CDR2 SYDVKM. CDR3 sequence reads: CASTWGLSYEQYF. The CDR3 bases are TGTGCCAGCACCTGGGGTCTTTCCTACGAGCAGTACTTC.